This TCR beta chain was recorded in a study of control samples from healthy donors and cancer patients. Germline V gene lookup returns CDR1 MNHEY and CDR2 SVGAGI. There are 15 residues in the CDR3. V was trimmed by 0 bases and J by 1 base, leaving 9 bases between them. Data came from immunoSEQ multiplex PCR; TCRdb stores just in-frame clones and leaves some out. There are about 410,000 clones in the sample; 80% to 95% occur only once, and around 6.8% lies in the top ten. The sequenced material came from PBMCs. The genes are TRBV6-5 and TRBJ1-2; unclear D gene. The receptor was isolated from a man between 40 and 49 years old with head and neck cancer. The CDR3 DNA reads TGTGCCAGCAGTTACTCGGAGGATCTTAACTATGGCTACACCTTC. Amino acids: CASSYSEDLNYGYTF.